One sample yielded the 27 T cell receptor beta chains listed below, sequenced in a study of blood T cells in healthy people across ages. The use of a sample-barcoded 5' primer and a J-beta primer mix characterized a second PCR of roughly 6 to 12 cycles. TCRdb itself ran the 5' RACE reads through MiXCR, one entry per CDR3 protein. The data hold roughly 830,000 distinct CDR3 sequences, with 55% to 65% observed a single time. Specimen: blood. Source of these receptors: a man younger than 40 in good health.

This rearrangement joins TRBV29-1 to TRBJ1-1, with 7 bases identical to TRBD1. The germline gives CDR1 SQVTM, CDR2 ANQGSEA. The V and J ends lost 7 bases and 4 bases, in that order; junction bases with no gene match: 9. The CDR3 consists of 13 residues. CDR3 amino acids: CSDVQQGITEAFF. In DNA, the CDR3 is TGCAGCGACGTGCAACAGGGGATCACTGAAGCTTTCTTT.

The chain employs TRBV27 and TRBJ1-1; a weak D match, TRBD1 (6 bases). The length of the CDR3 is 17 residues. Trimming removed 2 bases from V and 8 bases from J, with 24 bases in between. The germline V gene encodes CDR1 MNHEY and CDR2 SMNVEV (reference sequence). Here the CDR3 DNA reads TGTGCCAGCAGTTTAGGGGGGCAGGGGCCGCTACAAGGAGAAGCTTTCTTT. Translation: CASSLGGQGPLQGEAFF.

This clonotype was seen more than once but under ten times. The CDR3 is CASSSSGDHYGYTF. CDR3 sequence (DNA): TGTGCCAGCAGTTCCTCTGGAGATCACTATGGCTACACCTTC. V usage is TRBV12-3 or TRBV12-4 and J usage is TRBJ1-2; no definite D call. Trimming shortened V by 4 bases and J by 3 bases, and 12 bases separated the two germline ends. CDR3 length: 14 residues.

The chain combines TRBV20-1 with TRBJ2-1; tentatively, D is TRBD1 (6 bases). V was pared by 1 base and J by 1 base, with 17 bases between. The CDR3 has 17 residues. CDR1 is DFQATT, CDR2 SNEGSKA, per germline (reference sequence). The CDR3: CSARASLTGTSYNEQFF. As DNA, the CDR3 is TGCAGTGCTAGAGCCTCCCTCACAGGGACGTCCTACAATGAGCAGTTCTTC.

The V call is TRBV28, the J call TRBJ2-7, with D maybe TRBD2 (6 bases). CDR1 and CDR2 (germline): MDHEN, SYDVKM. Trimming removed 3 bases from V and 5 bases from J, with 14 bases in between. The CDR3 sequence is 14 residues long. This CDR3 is CASSFSGGDHEQYF. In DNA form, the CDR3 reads TGTGCCAGCAGTTTCTCAGGAGGGGATCACGAGCAGTACTTC.

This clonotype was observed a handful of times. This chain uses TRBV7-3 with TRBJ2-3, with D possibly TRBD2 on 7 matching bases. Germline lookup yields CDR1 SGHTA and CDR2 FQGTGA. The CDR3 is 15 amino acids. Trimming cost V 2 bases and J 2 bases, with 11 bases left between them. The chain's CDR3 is CASSLRGALTDTQYF. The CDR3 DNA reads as TGTGCCAGCAGCTTACGGGGGGCCCTCACAGATACGCAGTATTTT.

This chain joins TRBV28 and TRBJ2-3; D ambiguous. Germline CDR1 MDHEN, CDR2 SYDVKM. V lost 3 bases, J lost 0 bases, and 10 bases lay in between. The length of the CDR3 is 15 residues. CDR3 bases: TGTGCCAGCAGTTTCGCGGCCAGTAGCACAGATACGCAGTATTTT. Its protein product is CASSFAASSTDTQYF.

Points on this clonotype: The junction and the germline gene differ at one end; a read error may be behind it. The CDR3 DNA is TGCAGCGTTACTAGCGGGGGGGCAGTAGATACGCGGTATTTT. This gives the protein CSVTSGGAVDTRYF. The gene calls are TRBV29-1 and TRBJ2-3; 13 bases line up with TRBD2. The germline gives CDR1 SQVTM, CDR2 ANQGSEA. This CDR3 comprises 14 residues.

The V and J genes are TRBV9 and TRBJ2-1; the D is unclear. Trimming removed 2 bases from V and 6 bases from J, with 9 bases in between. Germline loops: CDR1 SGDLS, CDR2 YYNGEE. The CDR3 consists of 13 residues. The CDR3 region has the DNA TGTGCCAGCAGCGTGGGCGGCGTCAATGAGCAGTTCTTC. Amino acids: CASSVGGVNEQFF.

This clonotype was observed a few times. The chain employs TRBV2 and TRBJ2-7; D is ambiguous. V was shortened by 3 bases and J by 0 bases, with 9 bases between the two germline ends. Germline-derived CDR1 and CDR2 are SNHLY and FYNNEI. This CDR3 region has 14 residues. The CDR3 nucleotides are TGTGCCAGCAGTGATACAGCCCTCTCCTACGAGCAGTACTTC. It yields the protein CASSDTALSYEQYF.

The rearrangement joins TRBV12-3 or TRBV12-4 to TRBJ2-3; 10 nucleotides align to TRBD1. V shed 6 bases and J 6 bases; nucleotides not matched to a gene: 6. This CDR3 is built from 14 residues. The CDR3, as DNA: TGTGCCAGCAGAAGGGACAGGGGACTGGATACGCAGTATTTT. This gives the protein CASRRDRGLDTQYF.

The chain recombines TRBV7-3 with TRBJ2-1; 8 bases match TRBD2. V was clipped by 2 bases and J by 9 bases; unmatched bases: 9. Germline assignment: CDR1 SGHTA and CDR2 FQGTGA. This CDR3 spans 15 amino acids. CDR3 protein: CASSLVPGGVGEQFF. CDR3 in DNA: TGTGCCAGCAGCTTAGTCCCGGGGGGGGTTGGTGAGCAGTTCTTC.

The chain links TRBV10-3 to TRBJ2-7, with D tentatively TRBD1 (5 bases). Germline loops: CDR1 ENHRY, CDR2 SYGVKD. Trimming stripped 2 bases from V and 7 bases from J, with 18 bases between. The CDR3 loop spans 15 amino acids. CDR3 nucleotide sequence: TGTGCCATCAGTGAGAGACAGTCATTTGGTGGGGAGCAGTACTTC. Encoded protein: CAISERQSFGGEQYF.

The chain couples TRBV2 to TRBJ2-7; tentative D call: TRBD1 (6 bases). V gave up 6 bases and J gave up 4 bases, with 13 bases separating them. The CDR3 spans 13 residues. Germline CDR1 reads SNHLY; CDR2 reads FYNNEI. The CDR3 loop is CASRVQGAYEQYF. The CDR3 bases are TGTGCCAGCAGGGTACAGGGAGCGTACGAGCAGTACTTC. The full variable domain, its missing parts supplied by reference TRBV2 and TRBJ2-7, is EPEVTQTPSHQVTQMGQEVILRCVPISNHLYFYWYRQILGQKVEFLVSFYNNEISEKSEIFDDQFSVERPDGSNFTLKIRSTKLEDSAMYFCASRVQGAYEQYFGPGTRLTVT.

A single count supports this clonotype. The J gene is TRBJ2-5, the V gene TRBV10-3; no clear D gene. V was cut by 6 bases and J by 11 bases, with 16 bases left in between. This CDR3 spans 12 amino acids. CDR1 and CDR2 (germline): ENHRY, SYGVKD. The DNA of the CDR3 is TGTGCCATCAGGACCCTATACAATGAGCAGTACTTC. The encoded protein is CAIRTLYNEQYF.

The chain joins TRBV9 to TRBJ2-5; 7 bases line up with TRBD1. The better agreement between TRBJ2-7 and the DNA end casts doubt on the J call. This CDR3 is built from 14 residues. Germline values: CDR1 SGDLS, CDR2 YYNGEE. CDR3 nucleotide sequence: TGTGCCAGCAGCCCCCCCAGGGGGTCAGGCGAGCAGTACTTC. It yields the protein CASSPPRGSGEQYF.

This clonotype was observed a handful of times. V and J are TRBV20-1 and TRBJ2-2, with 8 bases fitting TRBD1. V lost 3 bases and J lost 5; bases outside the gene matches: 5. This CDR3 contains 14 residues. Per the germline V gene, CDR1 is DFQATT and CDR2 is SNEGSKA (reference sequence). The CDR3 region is CSASGTGGTGELFF. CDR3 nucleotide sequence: TGCAGTGCTAGTGGTACAGGGGGAACCGGGGAGCTGTTTTTT.

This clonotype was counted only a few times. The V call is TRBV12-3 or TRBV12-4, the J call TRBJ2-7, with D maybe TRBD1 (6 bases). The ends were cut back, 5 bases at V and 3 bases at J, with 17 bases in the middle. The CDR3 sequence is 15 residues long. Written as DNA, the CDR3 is TGTGCCAGCAGTCCCCCCGCAGGGGATGGCTACGAGCAGTACTTC. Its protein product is CASSPPAGDGYEQYF.

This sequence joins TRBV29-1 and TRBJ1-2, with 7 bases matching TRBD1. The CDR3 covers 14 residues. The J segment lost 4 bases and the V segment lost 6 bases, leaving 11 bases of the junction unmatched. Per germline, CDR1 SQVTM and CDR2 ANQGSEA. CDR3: CSVGRQGPSYGYTF. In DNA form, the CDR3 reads TGCAGCGTGGGGCGACAGGGCCCGTCCTATGGCTACACCTTC.

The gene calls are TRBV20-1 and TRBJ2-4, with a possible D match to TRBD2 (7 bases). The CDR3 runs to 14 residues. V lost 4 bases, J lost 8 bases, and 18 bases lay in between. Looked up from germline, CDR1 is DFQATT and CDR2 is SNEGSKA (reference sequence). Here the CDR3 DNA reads TGCAGTGCTATTATTGGGGGGGGCCGCGACATTCAGTACTTC. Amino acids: CSAIIGGGRDIQYF.

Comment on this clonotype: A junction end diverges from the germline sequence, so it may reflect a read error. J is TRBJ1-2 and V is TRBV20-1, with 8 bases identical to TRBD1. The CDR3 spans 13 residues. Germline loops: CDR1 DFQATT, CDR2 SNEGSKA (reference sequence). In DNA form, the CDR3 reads TGCAGGGCTATGACAGGGGCGGACTATGGCTACACCTTC. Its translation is CRAMTGADYGYTF.

The CDR3 is CASSFSGGGGSDTQYF. DNA of the CDR3: TGTGCCAGCAGCTTCAGTGGAGGGGGCGGATCAGATACGCAGTATTTT. The chain combines TRBV7-2 with TRBJ2-3, with a tentative D call TRBD1 (7 bases). Per the germline V gene, CDR1 is SGHTA and CDR2 is FQGNSA. V gave up 3 bases and J gave up 4 bases, with 17 bases separating them. This CDR3 is 16 amino acids long.

CDR3 DNA: TGTGCCAGCAGCGGAAGCTCCAGCTCCTACAATGAGCAGTTCTTC. Its protein is CASSGSSSSYNEQFF. This chain joins TRBV7-2 and TRBJ2-1; D gene unclear. The CDR3 runs 15 residues. V was pared by 5 bases and J by 0 bases, with 11 bases between. Germline CDR1 and CDR2: SGHTA and FQGNSA.

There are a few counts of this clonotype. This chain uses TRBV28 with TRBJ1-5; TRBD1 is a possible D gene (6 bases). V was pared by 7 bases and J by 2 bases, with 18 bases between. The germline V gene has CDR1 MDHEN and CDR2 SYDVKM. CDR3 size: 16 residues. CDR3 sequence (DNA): TGTGCCAGCATGGGGGCAGGCGTTTCAGGCAATCAGCCCCAGCATTTT. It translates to CASMGAGVSGNQPQHF.

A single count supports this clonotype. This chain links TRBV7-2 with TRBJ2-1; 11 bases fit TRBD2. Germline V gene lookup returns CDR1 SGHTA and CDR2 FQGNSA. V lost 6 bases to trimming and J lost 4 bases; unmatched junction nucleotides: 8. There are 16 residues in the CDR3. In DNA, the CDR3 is TGTGCCAGCAGGGAAGCCGGGACTAGCGGATACAATGAGCAGTTCTTC. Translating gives CASREAGTSGYNEQFF.

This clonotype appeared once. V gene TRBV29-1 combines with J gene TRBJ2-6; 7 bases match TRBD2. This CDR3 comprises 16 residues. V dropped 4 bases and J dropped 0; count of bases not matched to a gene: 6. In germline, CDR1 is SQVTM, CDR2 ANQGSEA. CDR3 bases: TGCAGCGTTGGGACTAGTCCCCTCTCTGGGGCCAACGTCCTGACTTTC. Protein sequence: CSVGTSPLSGANVLTF.

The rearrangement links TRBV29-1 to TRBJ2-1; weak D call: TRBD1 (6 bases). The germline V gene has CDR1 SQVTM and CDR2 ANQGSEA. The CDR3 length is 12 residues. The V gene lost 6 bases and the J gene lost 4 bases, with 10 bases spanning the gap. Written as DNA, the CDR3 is TGCAGCGTCCAACAGGGTTACAATGAGCAGTTCTTC. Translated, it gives CSVQQGYNEQFF.